The T cell receptor beta chain described here comes from a study of early T cells in non-severe SARS-CoV-2 infection. Study at large: Unsorted whole blood bulk RNA was sequenced, with unpaired chains.

Each CDR3 protein is one row after TCRdb ran MiXCR on the 5' RACE reads. This table holds fewer than 85,000 distinct CDR3 sequences, 11% found once. V lost 4 bases, J lost 8 bases, and 6 bases stayed unmatched. CDR3 length: 12 residues. CDR1 SQVTM and CDR2 ANQGSEA come from the germline V gene. The TCR sequence derives from an adult who was a healthcare worker with PCR-confirmed SARS-CoV-2 infection or an uninfected control (not recorded which). The sequences come from whole blood, collected at baseline. The rearrangement joins TRBV29-1 to TRBJ1-1, with 8 bases aligning to TRBD1. CDR3 DNA sequence: TGCAGCGTTGCGACAGGGGACGAAGAAGCTTTCTTT. This sequence encodes CSVATGDEEAFF.